This TCR beta chain was documented in a study of T cell responses to AZD1222 COVID-19 vaccine. Whole-study context: Pooled samples include second doses given at about 4 or 12 weeks. Study-wide results and limits: CD4 TCRs linked to vaccination spanned spike, dominating at 160-218 and 743-854. Among the donors, most were white British and more were female, and clonal diversity was possibly underestimated.

Sequencing used immunoSEQ multiplex PCR; TCRdb keeps in-frame clones, though not all of them. The data contain tens of thousands of clones, roughly 87% of them singletons. As for this clone: What it recognizes is unknown.

Sequenced material: peripheral blood, taken on day 0 of AZD1222 vaccination. The sequence came from an adult in good health.

The CDR3 protein is CASSIDRAGGYEQYF. The CDR3, as DNA: TGTGCCAGTAGTATAGACCGGGCAGGGGGCTACGAGCAGTACTTC. The chain couples TRBV19 to TRBJ2-7; TRBD1 agrees at 7 bases. Germline values: CDR1 LNHDA, CDR2 SQIVND (reference sequence). With V trimmed by 0 bases and J by 3 bases, 5 bases remained unmatched. The CDR3 runs 15 residues.